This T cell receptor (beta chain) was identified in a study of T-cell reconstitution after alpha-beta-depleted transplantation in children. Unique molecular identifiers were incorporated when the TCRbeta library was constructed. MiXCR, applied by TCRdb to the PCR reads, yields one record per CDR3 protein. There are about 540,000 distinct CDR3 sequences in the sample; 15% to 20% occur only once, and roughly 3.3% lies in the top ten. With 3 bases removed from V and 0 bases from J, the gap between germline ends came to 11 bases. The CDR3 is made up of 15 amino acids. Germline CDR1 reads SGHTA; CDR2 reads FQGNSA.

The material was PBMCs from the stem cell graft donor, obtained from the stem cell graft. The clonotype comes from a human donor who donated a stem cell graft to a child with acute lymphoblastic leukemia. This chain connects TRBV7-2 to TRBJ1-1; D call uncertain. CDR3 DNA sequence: TGTGCCAGCAGCTTCCTTAGAGGCATGAACACTGAAGCTTTCTTT. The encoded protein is CASSFLRGMNTEAFF.